Below, 6 T cell receptor beta chains from the same sample are listed, as sequenced in a study of CD8+ T cells in alopecia areata. cDNA reverse transcribed from extracted RNA served as the sequencing template. The table came from immunoSEQ multiplex PCR; TCRdb's copy has only in-frame clones and leaves some out. The data show roughly 150,000 clones, around half seen once. Sample: CD8+ T cells sorted from blood, taken at week 0. These receptors were collected from a human donor with alopecia areata.

This clone appeared many times. This chain uses TRBV2 with TRBJ1-6, with no clear D. Per the germline V gene, CDR1 is SNHLY and CDR2 is FYNNEI. V was shortened by 3 bases and J by 9 bases, with 9 bases between the two germline ends. This CDR3 spans 13 amino acids. The chain's CDR3 is CASSDGWGSPLHF. CDR3 DNA sequence: TGTGCCAGCAGTGACGGGTGGGGTTCACCCCTCCACTTT.

This chain connects TRBV7-7 to TRBJ2-5, with D perhaps TRBD1 (7 bases). Trimming stripped 4 bases from V and 3 bases from J, with 9 bases between. The CDR3 runs 13 residues. Germline CDR1 reads SSHAT; CDR2 reads FNYEAQ (reference sequence). CDR3 protein: CASSSRGEETQYF. The CDR3 region has the DNA TGTGCCAGCAGCTCCAGGGGGGAAGAGACCCAGTACTTC.

J is TRBJ2-7 and V is TRBV7-8; either TRBD1 or TRBD2 may fit D (7 bases each). The CDR3 has 15 amino acids. V was clipped by 4 bases and J by 3 bases, with 16 bases between them. The germline CDR1 and CDR2 sequences are SGHVS and FQNEAQ. The CDR3 coding sequence is TGTGCCAGCAGCTCGCGACAGGGAGGGTTCTACGAGCAGTACTTC. This gives the protein CASSSRQGGFYEQYF.

The rearrangement joins TRBV30 to TRBJ1-6; possibly TRBD1 for D (6 bases). Trimming took off 3 bases at V and 8 bases at J, with 11 bases between the two ends. This CDR3 spans 13 amino acids. Germline values: CDR1 GTSNPN, CDR2 SVGIG (reference sequence). CDR3 loop: CAWRSEGDSPLHF. The DNA of the CDR3 is TGTGCCTGGAGGTCCGAGGGGGATTCACCCCTCCACTTT.

This sequence joins TRBV6-6 and TRBJ2-7; D call uncertain. In germline, CDR1 is MNHNY, CDR2 SVGAGI (reference sequence). The CDR3 extends over 15 amino acids. Trimming stripped 0 bases from V and 3 bases from J, with 12 bases between. The CDR3 DNA reads TGTGCCAGCAGTTACTCCGGCGATCGGCTCTACGAGCAGTACTTC. Translated: CASSYSGDRLYEQYF.

CDR3 in DNA: TGCGCCAGCAGTCACGGGAGCACAGATACGCAGTATTTT. As protein: CASSHGSTDTQYF. The chain carries TRBV10-1 and TRBJ2-3; D gene unclear. The CDR3 covers 13 residues. Deletions cut 5 bases from V and 0 bases from J, with 6 bases between. From germline, CDR1 is WNHNN and CDR2 SYGVQD (reference sequence).